Presented here are 30 T cell receptor beta chains from one specimen sequenced in a study of blood T cell repertoires in COVID-19. Some clones are missing from TCRdb's copy, which holds only in-frame ones; the method was immunoSEQ multiplex PCR. Here the sample spans about 250,000 clones, 80% to 85% being singletons. Input material: peripheral blood. The receptors stem from a man aged 50-60 years with active or convalescent COVID-19.

The chain is built from TRBV7-2 and TRBJ2-7; D is possibly TRBD2 (5 bases). The ends were cut back, 1 base at V and 5 bases at J, with 9 bases in the middle. The CDR3 totals 13 residues. In germline, CDR1 is SGHTA, CDR2 FQGNSA. The CDR3 bases are TGTGCCAGCAGCTTAGGAGCGAGGGACGAGCAGTACTTC. Translating it yields CASSLGARDEQYF.

The V call is TRBV4-3, the J call TRBJ1-6; the match to TRBD1 covers 8 bases. In germline, CDR1 is LGHNA, CDR2 YSLEER. The CDR3 has 15 residues. V trimming: 1 base; J trimming: 7 bases; junction bases outside the gene matches: 3. The CDR3 nucleotides are TGCGCCAGCAGCCAAGTCCAGGGGGCGAATTCACCCCTCCACTTT. Encoded protein: CASSQVQGANSPLHF.

This clone occurred once. V is TRBV29-1 and J is TRBJ2-7, with 11 bases that match TRBD2. This CDR3 spans 14 amino acids. CDR1 and CDR2 (germline): SQVTM, ANQGSEA. V lost 4 bases and J lost 0; bases outside the gene matches: 2. This CDR3 reads CSVAGTSGSYEQYF. The CDR3 bases are TGCAGCGTTGCCGGGACTAGCGGCTCCTACGAGCAGTACTTC.

V gene TRBV27 combines with J gene TRBJ1-1; no firm D call. This CDR3 has 16 amino acids. Trimming took off 8 bases at V and 0 bases at J, with 19 bases between the two ends. The V gene's germline CDR1 is MNHEY and CDR2 SMNVEV (reference sequence). This chain's CDR3 is CASWTGGREMNTEAFF. CDR3 DNA: TGTGCCAGCTGGACTGGAGGTCGGGAGATGAACACTGAAGCTTTCTTT.

The gene calls are TRBV2 and TRBJ1-2; a possible D gene is TRBD1 (6 bases). Germline-derived CDR1 and CDR2 are SNHLY and FYNNEI. The germline V and J ends were trimmed by 7 bases and 3 bases, with 18 bases remaining between them. This CDR3 has 15 residues. CDR3 in amino acids: CASTPSQGRDYGYTF. CDR3 nucleotide sequence: TGTGCCAGCACCCCAAGTCAGGGGAGGGACTATGGCTACACCTTC.

The genes are TRBV3-1 (or the pseudogene TRBV3-2) and TRBJ1-2; no reliable D call. This CDR3 spans 15 amino acids. From germline, CDR1 is LGHDT and CDR2 YNNKEL (reference sequence). V lost 1 base and J 4 bases, leaving 13 bases between the germline ends. The DNA of the CDR3 is TGTGCCAGCAGCCAAGCTGGAGTCCGGGGCTATGGCTACACCTTC. Protein product: CASSQAGVRGYGYTF.

This chain uses TRBV29-1 with TRBJ1-1; D may be TRBD1 (6 bases). Looked up from germline, CDR1 is SQVTM and CDR2 is ANQGSEA. Trimming cost V 4 bases and J 1 base, with 10 bases left between them. This CDR3 spans 13 amino acids. The CDR3 spells CSVAGVQNTEAFF. The DNA of the CDR3 is TGCAGCGTTGCAGGGGTTCAGAACACTGAAGCTTTCTTT.

This chain links TRBV30 with TRBJ1-4, with 10 positions matching TRBD1. This CDR3 has 14 residues. Trimming at V came to 4 bases and at J to 8 bases, leaving 7 bases not matched to a gene. CDR1 is GTSNPN, CDR2 SVGIG, per germline (reference sequence). DNA of the CDR3: TGTGCCTGGACCGGGACAGGGGTTAACGAAAAACTGTTTTTT. Its protein is CAWTGTGVNEKLFF.

This clone has a single count. This chain connects TRBV5-1 to TRBJ2-3; TRBD2 matches 15 bases. V lost 4 bases and J lost 1; bases outside the gene matches: 7. The CDR3 is 18 residues long. Germline CDR1 reads SGHRS; CDR2 reads YFSETQ. CDR3: CASSRGTSGGTRTDTQYF. As DNA, the CDR3 is TGCGCCAGCAGCCGCGGGACTAGCGGGGGGACCCGCACAGATACGCAGTATTTT.

This clone has only a few counts. J is TRBJ2-1 and V is TRBV10-3; 7 bases are a match to TRBD2. CDR1 is ENHRY and CDR2 is SYGVKD in the germline V gene. CDR3 size: 12 residues. The V gene end was trimmed by 4 bases and the J gene end by 8 bases; junction bases not matched to a gene: 2. The CDR3 sequence: CAISGRGDEQFF. Written as DNA, the CDR3 is TGTGCCATCAGTGGTCGGGGGGATGAGCAGTTCTTC.

The J gene is TRBJ2-7, the V gene TRBV2; D possibly corresponds to TRBD1 (6 bases). The germline CDR1 and CDR2 sequences are SNHLY and FYNNEI. V lost 3 bases, J lost 2 bases, and 11 bases lay in between. The CDR3 length is 14 residues. CDR3 coding DNA: TGTGCCAGCAGTGATGGGGACATACCCTACGAGCAGTACTTC. This encodes CASSDGDIPYEQYF. Filled out from reference TRBV2 and TRBJ2-7, the complete variable domain reads EPEVTQTPSHQVTQMGQEVILRCVPISNHLYFYWYRQILGQKVEFLVSFYNNEISEKSEIFDDQFSVERPDGSNFTLKIRSTKLEDSAMYFCASSDGDIPYEQYFGPGTRLTVT.

The V and J genes are TRBV12-3 or TRBV12-4 and TRBJ1-5; 7 nucleotides line up with TRBD1. The CDR3 is made up of 13 amino acids. V shed 5 bases and J 6 bases; nucleotides not matched to a gene: 4. Written as DNA, the CDR3 is TGTGCCAGCAGTGACAGGGTTGGTCAGCCCCAGCATTTT. Residues: CASSDRVGQPQHF.

This rearrangement joins TRBV29-1 to TRBJ2-6, with D perhaps matching TRBD2 (7 bases). The ends were cut back, 0 bases at V and 0 bases at J, with 9 bases in the middle. Per germline, CDR1 SQVTM and CDR2 ANQGSEA. The length of the CDR3 is 16 residues. The CDR3 sequence is CSVEDRGGSGANVLTF. The CDR3 DNA is TGCAGCGTTGAAGATAGGGGGGGCTCTGGGGCCAACGTCCTGACTTTC.

The J gene is TRBJ2-1, the V gene TRBV7-2, with TRBD2 matching over 11 bases. Germline CDR1 is SGHTA and CDR2 is FQGNSA. With V trimmed by 1 base and J by 7 bases, 6 bases remained unmatched. CDR3 length: 16 residues. DNA of the CDR3: TGTGCCAGCAGCTTAGTCGTGACTAGCGGGGCAAATGAGCAGTTCTTC. Amino acids: CASSLVVTSGANEQFF.

This clone was counted between two and nine times. This chain joins TRBV19 and TRBJ1-5, with D possibly matching TRBD1 (6 bases). The V and J ends lost 1 base and 10 bases respectively, with 11 bases between them. This CDR3 has 13 amino acids. Germline CDR1 is LNHDA and CDR2 is SQIVND (reference sequence). CDR3 in DNA: TGTGCCAGTAGTATAGGGCAGGGGAACCCCCAGCATTTT. This codes for CASSIGQGNPQHF.

The V and J genes are TRBV5-6 and TRBJ2-3; tentative D call: TRBD2 (6 bases). The CDR3 runs to 13 residues. In germline, CDR1 is SGHDT, CDR2 YYEEEE. The ends were cut back, 3 bases at V and 6 bases at J, with 11 bases in the middle. The CDR3 DNA reads TGTGCCAGCAGCTCCACTAGCCCCGATACGCAGTATTTT. Protein: CASSSTSPDTQYF.

This clone was counted between two and nine times. J is TRBJ1-3 and V is TRBV30; D unclear. The germline CDR1 and CDR2 sequences are GTSNPN and SVGIG (reference sequence). CDR3 length: 14 amino acids. Trimming shortened V by 2 bases and J by 5 bases, and 13 bases separated the two germline ends. The CDR3 nucleotides read TGTGCCTGGAGTCTAAGGAACACTAGAAACACCATATATTTT. Amino acids: CAWSLRNTRNTIYF.

The chain employs TRBV30 and TRBJ1-1; tentatively, D is TRBD1 (5 bases). The length of the CDR3 is 13 residues. Germline loops: CDR1 GTSNPN, CDR2 SVGIG (reference sequence). The V end lost 3 bases, the J end lost 1 base, and 9 bases lay between the germline ends. CDR3 in DNA: TGTGCCTGGAGCCCCGGGGGGAACACTGAAGCTTTCTTT. As protein: CAWSPGGNTEAFF.

The chain links TRBV28 to TRBJ1-2, with 7 bases fitting TRBD1. Germline CDR1 reads MDHEN; CDR2 reads SYDVKM. This CDR3 spans 12 amino acids. Trimming took 10 bases from V and 4 from J; bases not matched to a gene: 6. In nucleotides, the CDR3 is TGTGCCACCGCCGACAGGGCCTATGGCTACACCTTC. Protein sequence: CATADRAYGYTF.

This chain connects TRBV28 to TRBJ1-2; D might be TRBD1 (5 bases). From germline, CDR1 is MDHEN and CDR2 SYDVKM. CDR3 length: 15 amino acids. Trimming shortened V by 6 bases and J by 8 bases, and 22 bases separated the two germline ends. The CDR3 spells CASSRPGLGRGGYTF. In DNA, the CDR3 is TGTGCCAGCAGCCGACCGGGCCTCGGGAGGGGCGGCTACACCTTC.

The chain combines TRBV4-3 with TRBJ1-5, with 8 bases that match TRBD1. V lost 3 bases to trimming and J lost 1 base; unmatched junction nucleotides: 2. Germline CDR1 and CDR2: LGHNA and YSLEER. The CDR3 consists of 15 residues. The CDR3 spells CASSQDRDSNQPQHF. CDR3 sequence (DNA): TGCGCCAGCAGCCAGGACAGGGACAGCAATCAGCCCCAGCATTTT.

V is TRBV2 and J is TRBJ2-1; 8 bases match TRBD2. There are 16 residues in the CDR3. The germline V gene encodes CDR1 SNHLY and CDR2 FYNNEI. V trimming: 6 bases; J trimming: 3 bases; junction bases outside the gene matches: 10. The CDR3 protein is CASSPAGDPFYNEQFF. For the CDR3, the DNA is TGTGCCAGCAGCCCAGCGGGGGACCCCTTCTACAATGAGCAGTTCTTC.

A few counts support this clone. The CDR3 sequence is CASRRGSTNEKLFF. The CDR3 DNA reads TGTGCCAGCAGGAGAGGGTCAACTAATGAAAAACTGTTTTTT. The rearrangement uses TRBV7-8 and TRBJ1-4, with D hard to call. Per germline, CDR1 SGHVS and CDR2 FQNEAQ. The CDR3 has 14 residues. V was pared by 6 bases and J by 0 bases, with 8 bases between.

This chain links TRBV5-4 with TRBJ2-4; 10 bases are a match to TRBD2. Looked up from germline, CDR1 is SGHNT and CDR2 is YYREEE (reference sequence). The junction had 7 bases not matched to a gene; V was cut back by 7 bases and J by 6 bases. The CDR3 is 14 amino acids. The CDR3 sequence: CASQERGGRNIQYF. The CDR3 DNA reads as TGTGCCAGCCAAGAGCGGGGGGGCCGAAACATTCAGTACTTC.

The J gene is TRBJ1-1, the V gene TRBV30; TRBD1 matches 9 bases. The V and J ends lost 2 bases and 3 bases, in that order; junction bases with no gene match: 10. Germline V lookup: CDR1 GTSNPN, CDR2 SVGIG (reference sequence). The CDR3 sequence is 16 residues long. This CDR3 reads CAWSSSNRGRDTEAFF. The CDR3 DNA follows: TGTGCCTGGAGTTCCTCCAACAGGGGGCGCGACACTGAAGCTTTCTTT.

This rearrangement joins TRBV5-1 to TRBJ2-1, with TRBD2 matching 8 bases. The CDR3 is 15 amino acids. J lost 5 bases, V lost 2 bases, and 6 bases had no gene match. In germline, CDR1 is SGHRS, CDR2 YFSETQ. The CDR3 sequence: CASSFPGGPHNEQFF. In DNA, the CDR3 is TGCGCCAGCAGCTTCCCGGGGGGGCCCCACAATGAGCAGTTCTTC.

This rearrangement joins TRBV6-5 to TRBJ2-7; D possibly corresponds to TRBD1 (5 bases). With 7 bases removed from V and 3 bases from J, the gap between germline ends came to 16 bases. In germline, CDR1 is MNHEY, CDR2 SVGAGI. This CDR3 is built from 14 residues. The CDR3 sequence is CASTDTGRSYEQYF. DNA of the CDR3: TGTGCCAGCACCGACACAGGCAGGAGCTACGAGCAGTACTTC.

The rearrangement links TRBV28 to TRBJ2-3, with TRBD1 as a possible D gene (5 bases). V was pared by 6 bases and J by 2 bases, with 15 bases between. The CDR3 runs 15 residues. The germline V gene has CDR1 MDHEN and CDR2 SYDVKM. This chain's CDR3 is CASSPRAGLTDTQYF. Written as DNA, the CDR3 is TGTGCCAGCAGCCCCCGGGCAGGGCTCACAGATACGCAGTATTTT.

In this sample, this clone turned up once. The gene calls are TRBV2 and TRBJ2-3, with 9 nucleotides matching TRBD2. Trimming cost V 8 bases and J 0 bases; bases outside gene matches: 6. Germline V gene lookup returns CDR1 SNHLY and CDR2 FYNNEI. The CDR3 loop spans 15 amino acids. CDR3 in DNA: TGTGCCAGCGGTGGACTAGCGCTAAGCACAGATACGCAGTATTTT. Encoded protein: CASGGLALSTDTQYF.

The J gene is TRBJ1-6, the V gene TRBV6-2 or TRBV6-3; tentative D call: TRBD1 (6 bases). Germline V gene data show CDR1 as MNHEY and CDR2 as SVGEGT. The CDR3 covers 15 residues. V shed 5 bases and J shed 7 bases, with 15 bases lying between them. The CDR3 DNA is TGTGCCAGCAGTAATTATAGGGGGAACAATTCACCCCTCCACTTT. Translation gives CASSNYRGNNSPLHF.